Given below is one TCR beta chain in context. Deletions cut 3 bases from V and 0 bases from J, with 12 bases between. The length of the CDR3 is 15 residues. The germline CDR1 and CDR2 sequences are DFQATT and SNEGSKA (reference sequence). The data are from a study of blood T cell repertoires in COVID-19. Study background: Whether acute or convalescent, the COVID-19 samples came from the United States, Italy and Spain. T cells, B-cell-depleted T cells, or PBMCs supplied cDNA or gDNA.

Original methodology: Researchers report that nucleated cell counts were estimated from reference gene primer amplification. Repertoires were generated with immunoSEQ multiplex PCR, while TCRdb's copy carries only in-frame clones and drops some. That table supplies the V and J calls and clone size; D and trimming were determined from the DNA. The table records roughly 280,000 clones, 70% to 90% of them present only once. Sample: peripheral blood. The chain recombines TRBV20-1 with TRBJ2-1, with TRBD2 as a possible D gene (6 bases). This TCR derives from a woman aged 60-70 years with COVID-19, enrolled during active disease. The CDR3 sequence is CSASFAGFSYNEQFF. DNA of the CDR3: TGCAGTGCTAGTTTCGCGGGATTCTCCTACAATGAGCAGTTCTTC.